The 19 T cell receptor beta chains given below trace back to one sample, sequenced in a study of blood T cell repertoires in COVID-19. Assay used: immunoSEQ multiplex PCR; TCRdb lists only in-frame clones, some missing. Here the sample spans 350,000 to 550,000 clones, 87% being singletons. Sample: PBMCs or T cells enriched from blood (not recorded which). These receptors all come from a woman aged 18-29 years with acute COVID-19.

The chain is built from TRBV7-2 and TRBJ1-1, with D maybe TRBD1 (6 bases). This CDR3 spans 15 amino acids. Looked up from germline, CDR1 is SGHTA and CDR2 is FQGNSA. The V end was cut by 0 bases, the J end by 7 bases, with 15 bases between. CDR3 sequence: CASSLALAGAGEAFF. CDR3 nucleotide sequence: TGTGCCAGCAGCTTAGCGCTTGCAGGGGCCGGTGAAGCTTTCTTT.

This clone appeared a single time. This rearrangement joins TRBV6-5 to TRBJ2-7; TRBD2 aligns across 7 bases. J was trimmed by 2 bases and V by 6 bases; bases with no gene match: 7. The CDR3 consists of 14 residues. CDR1 is MNHEY, CDR2 SVGAGI, per germline. The CDR3 nucleotides are TGTGCCAGCAGGCTACTAGCGCGTACCTACGAGCAGTACTTC. Translation: CASRLLARTYEQYF.

The chain employs TRBV18 and TRBJ1-6; perhaps TRBD1 as D (5 bases). This CDR3 has 14 amino acids. V was shortened by 3 bases and J by 8 bases, with 11 bases between the two germline ends. Germline values: CDR1 KGHSH, CDR2 LQKENI. The CDR3 protein is CASSPRQGDSPLHF. Here the CDR3 DNA reads TGTGCCAGCTCACCTCGGCAGGGCGATTCACCCCTCCACTTT.

The chain carries TRBV30 and TRBJ1-3; D remains ambiguous. The length of the CDR3 is 13 residues. Looked up from germline, CDR1 is GTSNPN and CDR2 is SVGIG (reference sequence). The V and J ends lost 2 bases and 0 bases respectively, with 5 bases between them. CDR3 amino acids: CAWSSSSGNTIYF. CDR3 sequence (DNA): TGTGCCTGGAGTTCATCCTCTGGAAACACCATATATTTT.

The genes are TRBV11-3 and TRBJ2-2, with D tentatively TRBD2 (5 bases). Germline-derived CDR1 and CDR2 are SGHNT and YENEEA. The CDR3 covers 11 residues. Trimming removed 5 bases at V and 7 bases at J, with 5 bases between. The CDR3 loop reads CASSRGGELFF. In DNA, the CDR3 is TGTGCCAGCAGCCGGGGCGGGGAGCTGTTTTTT.

The V call is TRBV4-1, the J call TRBJ2-2; perhaps TRBD1 as D (5 bases). This CDR3 has 15 residues. Trimming left V 4 bases short and J 6 bases short, with 15 bases between. Germline assignment: CDR1 MGHRA and CDR2 YSYEKL. DNA for the CDR3: TGCGCCAGCAGCCCCCAGGGTGAGATCGCCGGGGAGCTGTTTTTT. Residues: CASSPQGEIAGELFF.

The chain has TRBV9 and TRBJ2-7, with TRBD1 as a possible D gene (5 bases). From germline, CDR1 is SGDLS and CDR2 YYNGEE. The length of the CDR3 is 15 residues. Trimming took 0 bases from V and 4 from J, leaving 14 bases between them. In nucleotides, the CDR3 is TGTGCCAGCAGCGTAGAGGGCAGGGCTGTGTACGAGCAGTACTTC. It is translated as CASSVEGRAVYEQYF.

The chain has TRBV18 and TRBJ2-1, with TRBD1 as a possible D gene (6 bases). The germline V gene encodes CDR1 KGHSH and CDR2 LQKENI. The CDR3 totals 14 residues. Trimming shortened V by 3 bases and J by 5 bases, and 11 bases separated the two germline ends. CDR3 sequence reads: CASSPNRENNEQFF. In nucleotides, the CDR3 is TGTGCCAGCTCACCGAACAGGGAAAACAATGAGCAGTTCTTC.

The chain uses TRBV21-1 and TRBJ1-2; TRBD1, the table's D call, lacks a check against the DNA. TRBV21-1 is a pseudogene locus. The CDR3 totals 13 residues. CDR3 sequence (DNA): TGTGCCAGCATACTAAATGTGGGGCGCGGCTACACCTTC. Its protein product is CASILNVGRGYTF.

The chain carries TRBV29-1 and TRBJ2-1; TRBD2 matches at 8 bases. The CDR3 is 17 residues long. Germline CDR1 and CDR2: SQVTM and ANQGSEA. V was clipped by 6 bases and J by 2 bases; unmatched bases: 15. CDR3 coding DNA: TGCAGCGTACCTACGGCCCAACTAGCGGCAGCCTACAATGAGCAGTTCTTC. This encodes CSVPTAQLAAAYNEQFF.

This sequence joins TRBV24-1 and TRBJ2-1, with D possibly TRBD2 on 5 matching bases. The CDR3 consists of 12 residues. Between the trimmed V and J ends, which lost 5 bases and 8 bases, there was a span of 9 bases. Germline CDR1 KGHDR, CDR2 SFDVKD. Here the CDR3 DNA reads TGTGCCACCAGTGTAACTAGGGATGAGCAGTTCTTC. Its translation: CATSVTRDEQFF.

This chain links TRBV6-5 with TRBJ1-2; TRBD1 aligns across 7 bases. This CDR3 spans 12 amino acids. Germline CDR1 is MNHEY and CDR2 is SVGAGI. The junction had 5 bases not matched to a gene; V was cut back by 6 bases and J by 7 bases. CDR3 region: CASSRNRGGYTF. In DNA form, the CDR3 reads TGTGCCAGCAGCCGCAACAGGGGTGGCTACACCTTC.

The V gene is TRBV2, the J gene TRBJ1-1; 7 bases are shared with TRBD1. V lost 8 bases to trimming and J lost 6 bases; unmatched junction nucleotides: 9. The CDR3 is made up of 13 amino acids. Germline-derived CDR1 and CDR2 are SNHLY and FYNNEI. The CDR3: CASAIRQGSEAFF. CDR3 coding DNA: TGTGCCAGCGCGATCAGACAGGGCTCTGAAGCTTTCTTT.

The rearrangement joins TRBV25-1 to TRBJ2-3; D is uncertain. In germline, CDR1 is MGHDK, CDR2 SYGVNS. The CDR3 covers 13 residues. The V gene lost 5 bases and the J gene lost 0 bases, with 6 bases spanning the gap. CDR3 region: CASSPYSTDTQYF. DNA for the CDR3: TGTGCCAGCAGTCCCTACAGCACAGATACGCAGTATTTT. Full variable domain (rest looked up from reference TRBV25-1 and TRBJ2-3): EADIYQTPRYLVIGTGKKITLECSQTMGHDKMYWYQQDPGMELHLIHYSYGVNSTEKGDLSSESTVSRIRTEHFPLTLESARPSHTSQYLCASSPYSTDTQYFGPGTRLTVL.

This rearrangement joins TRBV5-4 to TRBJ2-3; 10 bases match TRBD2. Trimming cost V 3 bases and J 4 bases; bases outside gene matches: 8. Per germline, CDR1 SGHNT and CDR2 YYREEE (reference sequence). The CDR3 has 16 amino acids. The CDR3 DNA reads TGTGCCAGCAGCTCTGGGACTAGCGCTTTCGCAGATACGCAGTATTTT. Protein sequence: CASSSGTSAFADTQYF.

The gene calls are TRBV7-3 and TRBJ2-3, with 10 bases lining up with TRBD2. This CDR3 comprises 15 residues. The ends lost 1 base at V and 7 bases at J; junction bases unmatched: 5. In germline, CDR1 is SGHTA, CDR2 FQGTGA. The CDR3 sequence is CASSLKTSGVNTQYF. DNA for the CDR3: TGTGCCAGCAGCTTAAAAACTAGCGGGGTCAATACGCAGTATTTT.

V gene TRBV7-9 combines with J gene TRBJ1-2; maybe TRBD1 (5 bases). CDR1 is SEHNR and CDR2 is FQNEAQ in the germline V gene (reference sequence). Trimming removed 5 bases from V and 4 bases from J, with 11 bases in between. The CDR3 extends over 13 amino acids. In DNA, the CDR3 is TGTGCCAGCAGCCCAGACAGAATCTATGGCTACACCTTC. Protein product: CASSPDRIYGYTF.

The chain uses TRBV5-4 and TRBJ2-3, with D tentatively TRBD2 (6 bases). Germline values: CDR1 SGHNT, CDR2 YYREEE (reference sequence). Between the trimmed V and J ends, which lost 3 bases and 3 bases, there was a span of 14 bases. The CDR3 loop spans 15 amino acids. The CDR3 here is CASSSGSGRTDTQYF. In DNA form, the CDR3 reads TGTGCCAGCAGCTCGGGATCAGGGAGGACAGATACGCAGTATTTT.

Points on this clone: The junction departs from the called germline gene at one end, perhaps through a read error. The chain has TRBV7-3 and TRBJ1-2; D may be TRBD1 (5 bases). CDR3 length equals 10 residues. Per germline, CDR1 SGHTA and CDR2 FQGTGA. The CDR3 loop reads CASSSTGTAF. In nucleotides, the CDR3 is TGTGCCAGCAGCTCGACCGGGACTGCCTTC.